This T cell receptor beta chain derives from a study of monozygotic twins with inflammatory bowel disease (dated by TCRdb to between 2019 and 2020). Describing the broader study: In total, 30 or so monozygotic twin pairs made up the full study: 19 Danish pairs, all IBD-discordant, plus nine German pairs, of which four were IBD-concordant and five were IBD-discordant. The search for disease-associated traits relied mainly on comparing IBD patients with their genetically identical healthy co-twins within discordant pairs. Each individual had, on average, about 151 000 unique TCRalpha sequences and 181 000 unique TCRbeta sequences available for analysis.

The CDR3 starts with the cysteine, ends with the phenylalanine, and has 16 residues. Only the protein is available. The germline V gene encodes CDR1 SGHRS and CDR2 YFSETQ. From each donor, a roughly 2.7 ml peripheral blood sample was collected into PAXgene tubes and stored at -80 degrees C. Without T cell sorting, total RNA was isolated from whole blood using the PAXgene blood miRNA kit on an automated QIAcube. Peripheral blood from monozygotic twin pairs concordant or discordant for inflammatory bowel disease was subjected to deep TCRalpha and TCRbeta repertoire profiling with unique molecular barcoding. Smoking habits were recorded for all twin pairs, and each individual was classified as a current, former or never smoker. Here is what the overall study found, with its caveats: Because patients received different immunosuppressive treatments, the repertoires may have picked up extra background noise and variability between individuals. The results gave no support for a single strong signal or clonotype linked to IBD. Distinction between different T cell subtypes could not be achieved in the analysis. Compared with healthy twins, IBD patients shared fewer clonotypes with other individuals, and the difference was most pronounced in patients with signs of disease activity. Measured by the inverse Simpson index, TCRbeta repertoire diversity was lower in IBD patients than in their healthy co-twins. No difference in repertoire similarity was observed between concordant and discordant twins, possibly owing to limited statistical power.

As regards this clonotype: Its antigen is unknown.

The library was made by 5' RACE. The input for every TCR library was roughly 3,300 ng of total RNA. For each sample, cDNA was synthesized in eight separate reactions using SMARTScribe reverse transcriptase. During cDNA synthesis, template switching was used to introduce unique molecular identifiers that contained a 6-nucleotide sample barcode. TCRalpha and TCRbeta cDNA was amplified in two nested PCRs of around 15 and 9 cycles, and bead purification was carried out after each PCR. Before amplification, cDNA was treated with uracil DNA-glycosylase and purified using the QIAquick PCR purification kit. The second PCR was the step at which Illumina TruSeq-compatible adapters and sample-specific barcodes were added. Library quality and concentration were assessed using TapeStation and Qubit, and about 5.2 ng of each library was pooled. Pooled libraries were sequenced on an Illumina HiSeq2500 single-index Rapid Run with 2 x 100 bp reads and custom sequencing primers. On the authors' methods: MiGEC version 1.2.6 was used for UMI-based consensus assembly, which corrected PCR and sequencing errors. V(D)J alignment, clonotype assembly and CDR3 extraction were performed with MiXCR version 2.1.1. To normalise gene usage, clonotype sharing and MAIT/NKT TCR abundance, the top 1000, 10 000 and 20 000 clonotypes in each sample were analysed. After downsampling to 27 000 UMIs, diversity was calculated as the inverse Simpson index using the vegan R package. Paired Mann-Whitney U tests were applied to discordant twin pairs, and Benjamini-Hochberg correction was used for multiple testing. TCRdb reprocessed the reads and assigns one entry to each CDR3 protein sequence, leaving out DNA. TCRdb's processing, not the authors', yielded these V and J calls. Per the sample table, the count is some 400,000 distinct CDR3 sequences. Clones ranked in the top ten supply around 2.4% of the sample.

This sequence uses TRBV5-1 and TRBJ2-1; TCRdb indicates TRBD2, and absent DNA this call remains unverified. The sequenced sample consisted of blood. The sequence derives from a human donor with ulcerative colitis or Crohn's disease, or a healthy co-twin of an affected twin (not recorded which). For the CDR3, the sequence is CASSLVASVQVSEQFF. Here the CDR3 is joined to the reference TRBV5-1 and TRBJ2-1 genes, and the full variable domain is: KAGVTQTPRYLIKTRGQQVTLSCSPISGHRSVSWYQQTPGQGLQFLFEYFSETQRNKGNFPGRFSGRQFSNSRSEMNVSTLELGDSALYLCASSLVASVQVSEQFFGPGTRLTVL.